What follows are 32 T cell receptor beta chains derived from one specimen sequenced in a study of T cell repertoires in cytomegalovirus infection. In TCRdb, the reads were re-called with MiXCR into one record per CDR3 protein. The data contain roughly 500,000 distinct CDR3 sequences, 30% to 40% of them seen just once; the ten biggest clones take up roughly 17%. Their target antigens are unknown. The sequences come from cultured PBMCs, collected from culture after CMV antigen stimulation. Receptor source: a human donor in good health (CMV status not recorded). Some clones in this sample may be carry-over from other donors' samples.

CDR3 bases: TGCAGTGCTAGAGATTGGCGGGGCGCGTCCGGCTACACCTTC. Translated, it gives CSARDWRGASGYTF. This sequence joins TRBV20-1 and TRBJ1-2; tentatively, D is TRBD1 (5 bases). Germline-derived CDR1 and CDR2 are DFQATT and SNEGSKA (reference sequence). The germline V and J ends were trimmed by 0 bases and 8 bases, with 16 bases remaining between them. The CDR3 has 14 amino acids.

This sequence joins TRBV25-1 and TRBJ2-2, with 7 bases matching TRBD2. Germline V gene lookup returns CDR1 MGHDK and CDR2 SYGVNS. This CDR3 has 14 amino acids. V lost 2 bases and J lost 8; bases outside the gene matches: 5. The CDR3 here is CASSERAGWGELFF. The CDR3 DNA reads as TGTGCCAGCAGTGAAAGAGCGGGATGGGGGGAGCTGTTTTTT.

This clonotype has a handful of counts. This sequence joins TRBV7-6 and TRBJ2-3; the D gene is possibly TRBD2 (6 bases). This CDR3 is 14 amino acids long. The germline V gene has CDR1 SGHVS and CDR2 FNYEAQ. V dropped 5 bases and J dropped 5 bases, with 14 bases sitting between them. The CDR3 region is CASSPRRAGDTQYF. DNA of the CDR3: TGTGCCAGCAGCCCGCGGAGGGCCGGAGATACGCAGTATTTT.

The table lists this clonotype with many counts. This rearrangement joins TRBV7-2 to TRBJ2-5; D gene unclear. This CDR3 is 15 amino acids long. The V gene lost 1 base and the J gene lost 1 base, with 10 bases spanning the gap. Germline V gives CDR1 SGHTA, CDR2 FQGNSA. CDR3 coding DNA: TGTGCCAGCAGCTTAGGACCCAGCAGCCAAGAGACCCAGTACTTC. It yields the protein CASSLGPSSQETQYF.

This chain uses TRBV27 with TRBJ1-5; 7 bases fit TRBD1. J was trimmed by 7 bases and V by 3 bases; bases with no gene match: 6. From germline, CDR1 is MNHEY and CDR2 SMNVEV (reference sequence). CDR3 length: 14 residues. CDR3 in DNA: TGTGCCAGCAGTTTGACGACAGGGTCGCAGCCCCAGCATTTT. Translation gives CASSLTTGSQPQHF.

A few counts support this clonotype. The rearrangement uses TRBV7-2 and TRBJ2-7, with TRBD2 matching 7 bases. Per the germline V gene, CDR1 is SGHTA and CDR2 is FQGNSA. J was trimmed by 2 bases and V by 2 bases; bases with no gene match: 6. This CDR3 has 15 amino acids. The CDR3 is CASSLFSSGTYEQYV. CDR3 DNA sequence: TGTGCCAGCAGCTTATTCTCTAGCGGAACCTACGAGCAGTACGTC.

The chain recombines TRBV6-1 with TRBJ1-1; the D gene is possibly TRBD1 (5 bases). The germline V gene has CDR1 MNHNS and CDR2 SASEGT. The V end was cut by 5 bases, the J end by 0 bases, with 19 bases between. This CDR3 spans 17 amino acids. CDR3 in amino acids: CASSIRDLRLMNTEAFF. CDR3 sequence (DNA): TGTGCCAGCAGTATCCGGGACTTAAGACTCATGAACACTGAAGCTTTCTTT.

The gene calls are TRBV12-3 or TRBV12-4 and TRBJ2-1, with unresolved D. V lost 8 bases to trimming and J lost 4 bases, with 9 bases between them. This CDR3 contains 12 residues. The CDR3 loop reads CASQVLYNEQFF. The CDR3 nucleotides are TGTGCCAGCCAGGTCCTATACAATGAGCAGTTCTTC.

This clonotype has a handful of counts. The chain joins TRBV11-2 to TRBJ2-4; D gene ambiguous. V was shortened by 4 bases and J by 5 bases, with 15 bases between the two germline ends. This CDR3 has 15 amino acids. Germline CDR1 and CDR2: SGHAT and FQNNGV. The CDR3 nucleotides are TGTGCCAGCAGCTCAGGATTACGACCGGAAAACATTCAGTACTTC. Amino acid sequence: CASSSGLRPENIQYF.

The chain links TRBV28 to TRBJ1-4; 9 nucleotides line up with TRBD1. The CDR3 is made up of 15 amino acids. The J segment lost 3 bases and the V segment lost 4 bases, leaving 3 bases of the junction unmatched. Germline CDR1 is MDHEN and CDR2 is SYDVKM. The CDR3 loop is CASSSGQGANEKLFF. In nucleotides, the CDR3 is TGTGCCAGCAGTTCGGGACAGGGCGCTAATGAAAAACTGTTTTTT.

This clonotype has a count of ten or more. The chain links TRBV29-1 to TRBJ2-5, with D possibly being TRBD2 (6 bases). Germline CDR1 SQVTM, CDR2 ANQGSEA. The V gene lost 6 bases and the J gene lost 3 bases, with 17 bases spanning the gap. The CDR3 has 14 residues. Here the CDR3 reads CSVAGSGAKETQYF. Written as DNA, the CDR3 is TGCAGCGTCGCAGGTAGCGGTGCGAAAGAGACCCAGTACTTC.

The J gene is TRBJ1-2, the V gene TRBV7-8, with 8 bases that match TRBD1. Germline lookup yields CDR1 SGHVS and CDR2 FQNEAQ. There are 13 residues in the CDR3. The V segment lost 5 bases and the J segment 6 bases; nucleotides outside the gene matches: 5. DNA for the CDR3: TGTGCCAGCAGCCTCGGACAGGGAGATGGCTACACCTTC. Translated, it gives CASSLGQGDGYTF.

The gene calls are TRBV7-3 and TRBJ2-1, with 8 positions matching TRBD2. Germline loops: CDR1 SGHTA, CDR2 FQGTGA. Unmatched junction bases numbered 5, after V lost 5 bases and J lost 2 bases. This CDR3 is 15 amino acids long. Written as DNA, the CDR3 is TGTGCCAGCAGCCGTAGCGGGGACCCCTACAATGAGCAGTTCTTC. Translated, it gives CASSRSGDPYNEQFF.

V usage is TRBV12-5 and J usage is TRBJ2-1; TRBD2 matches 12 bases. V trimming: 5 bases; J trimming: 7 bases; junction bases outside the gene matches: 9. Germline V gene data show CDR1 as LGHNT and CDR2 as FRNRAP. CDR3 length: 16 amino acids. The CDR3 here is CASGTAGTSGRNEQFF. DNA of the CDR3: TGTGCTAGTGGTACCGCCGGGACTAGCGGGCGGAATGAGCAGTTCTTC.

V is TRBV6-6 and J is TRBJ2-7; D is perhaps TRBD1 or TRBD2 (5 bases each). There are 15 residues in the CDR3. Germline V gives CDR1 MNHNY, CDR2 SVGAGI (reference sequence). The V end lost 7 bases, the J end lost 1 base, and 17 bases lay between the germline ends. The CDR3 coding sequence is TGTGCCAGCACAGAGGGGCCCGCTTGGTCCTACGAGCAGTACGTC. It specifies CASTEGPAWSYEQYV.

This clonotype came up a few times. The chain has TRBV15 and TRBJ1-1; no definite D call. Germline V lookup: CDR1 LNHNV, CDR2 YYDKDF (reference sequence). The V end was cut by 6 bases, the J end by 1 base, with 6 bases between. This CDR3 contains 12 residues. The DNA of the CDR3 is TGTGCCACCAGTTACGAGAACACTGAAGCTTTCTTT. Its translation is CATSYENTEAFF.

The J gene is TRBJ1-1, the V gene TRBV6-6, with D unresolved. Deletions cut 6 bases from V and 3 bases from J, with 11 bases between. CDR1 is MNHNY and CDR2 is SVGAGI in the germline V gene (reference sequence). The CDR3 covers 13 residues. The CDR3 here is CASRLSRDTEAFF. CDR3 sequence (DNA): TGTGCCAGCAGGCTCTCAAGGGACACTGAAGCTTTCTTT.

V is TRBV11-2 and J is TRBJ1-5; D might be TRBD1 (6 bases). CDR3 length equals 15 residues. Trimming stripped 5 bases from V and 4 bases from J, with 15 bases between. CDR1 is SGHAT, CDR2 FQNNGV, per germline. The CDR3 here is CASSQGGATNQPQHF. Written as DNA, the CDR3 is TGTGCCAGCAGCCAAGGGGGGGCGACAAATCAGCCCCAGCATTTT.

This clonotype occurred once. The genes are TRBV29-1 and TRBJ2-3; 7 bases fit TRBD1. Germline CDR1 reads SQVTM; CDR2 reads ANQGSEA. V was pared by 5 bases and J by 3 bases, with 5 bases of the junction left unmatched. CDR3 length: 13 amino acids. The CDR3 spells CSVKDRITDTQYF. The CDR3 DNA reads TGCAGCGTTAAGGACAGGATAACAGATACGCAGTATTTT.

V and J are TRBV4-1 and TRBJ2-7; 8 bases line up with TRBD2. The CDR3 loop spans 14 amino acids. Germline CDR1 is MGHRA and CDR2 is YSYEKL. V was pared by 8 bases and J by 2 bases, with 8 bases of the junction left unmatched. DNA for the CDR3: TGCGCCAGCCAACTAGCGGACGGGGCCTACGAGCAGTACGTC. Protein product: CASQLADGAYEQYV.

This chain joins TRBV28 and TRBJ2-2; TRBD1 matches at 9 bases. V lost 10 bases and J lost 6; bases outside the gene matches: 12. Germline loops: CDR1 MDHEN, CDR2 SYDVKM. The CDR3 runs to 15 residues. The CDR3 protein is CATHHGTGFPGELFF. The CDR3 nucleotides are TGTGCCACCCACCACGGGACAGGGTTCCCCGGGGAGCTGTTTTTT.

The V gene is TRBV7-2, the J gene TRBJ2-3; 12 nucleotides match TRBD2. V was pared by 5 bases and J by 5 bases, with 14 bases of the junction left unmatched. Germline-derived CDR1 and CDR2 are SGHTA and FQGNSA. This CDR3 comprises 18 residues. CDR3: CASSPYPPSGRARDTQYF. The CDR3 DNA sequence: TGTGCCAGCAGCCCTTACCCTCCTAGCGGGAGGGCCAGAGATACGCAGTATTTT.

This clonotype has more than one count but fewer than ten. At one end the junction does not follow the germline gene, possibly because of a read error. The CDR3 coding sequence is TGCGCCAGCAGATTGGGGGCCGGACTATCAACGGATACGCAGTATTTT. It yields the protein CASRLGAGLSTDTQYF. This chain uses TRBV5-1 with TRBJ2-3; D is perhaps TRBD1 or TRBD2 (6 bases each). CDR3 size: 16 residues. Germline lookup yields CDR1 SGHRS and CDR2 YFSETQ.

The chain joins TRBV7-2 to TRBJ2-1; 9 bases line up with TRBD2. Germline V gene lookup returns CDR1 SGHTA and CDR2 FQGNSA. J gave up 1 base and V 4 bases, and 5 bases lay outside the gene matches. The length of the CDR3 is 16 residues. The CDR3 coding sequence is TGTGCCAGCAGCTCGATTAGCGGGAGTTCCTACAATGAGCAGTTCTTC. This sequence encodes CASSSISGSSYNEQFF.

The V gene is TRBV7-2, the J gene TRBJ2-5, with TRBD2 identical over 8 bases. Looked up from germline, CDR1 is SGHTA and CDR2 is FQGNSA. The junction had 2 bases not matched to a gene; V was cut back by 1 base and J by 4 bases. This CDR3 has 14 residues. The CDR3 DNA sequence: TGTGCCAGCAGCTTAGGCGGGAGGCCAGAGACCCAGTACTTC. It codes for CASSLGGRPETQYF.

CDR3 DNA sequence: TGTGCCAGCAGTGGGGGTGGCAGGGGTAACTACAATGAGCAGTTCTTC. Its protein product is CASSGGGRGNYNEQFF. The chain combines TRBV6-5 with TRBJ2-1, with D possibly being TRBD1 (6 bases). V lost 5 bases to trimming and J lost 3 bases, with 17 bases between them. The CDR3 contains 16 residues. CDR1 is MNHEY and CDR2 is SVGAGI in the germline V gene.

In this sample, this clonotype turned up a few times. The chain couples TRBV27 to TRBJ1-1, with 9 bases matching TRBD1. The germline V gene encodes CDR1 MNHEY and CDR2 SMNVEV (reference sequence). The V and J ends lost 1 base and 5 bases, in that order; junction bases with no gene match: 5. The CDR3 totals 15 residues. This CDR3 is CASSLWGQGRTEAFF. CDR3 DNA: TGTGCCAGCAGTTTATGGGGACAGGGCCGAACTGAAGCTTTCTTT.

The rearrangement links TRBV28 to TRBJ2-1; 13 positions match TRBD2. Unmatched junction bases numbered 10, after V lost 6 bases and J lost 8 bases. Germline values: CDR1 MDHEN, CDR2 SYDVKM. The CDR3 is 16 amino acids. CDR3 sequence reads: CASRGGLAGRGDEQFF. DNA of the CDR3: TGTGCCAGCAGGGGGGGACTAGCGGGAAGAGGGGATGAGCAGTTCTTC.

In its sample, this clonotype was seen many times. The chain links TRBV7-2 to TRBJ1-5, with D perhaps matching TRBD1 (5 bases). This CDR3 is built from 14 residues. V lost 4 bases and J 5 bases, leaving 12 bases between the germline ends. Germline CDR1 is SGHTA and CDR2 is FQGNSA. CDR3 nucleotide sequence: TGTGCCAGCAGCTACCAGGGAAGATATCAGCCCCAGCATTTT. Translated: CASSYQGRYQPQHF.

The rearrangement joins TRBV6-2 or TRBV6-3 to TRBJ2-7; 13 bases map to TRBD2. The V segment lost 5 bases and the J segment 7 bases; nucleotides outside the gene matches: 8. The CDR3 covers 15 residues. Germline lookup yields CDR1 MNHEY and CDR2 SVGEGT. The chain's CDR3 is CASSQRPGLAGEQYV. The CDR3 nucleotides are TGTGCCAGCAGTCAACGCCCGGGACTAGCGGGAGAGCAGTACGTC.

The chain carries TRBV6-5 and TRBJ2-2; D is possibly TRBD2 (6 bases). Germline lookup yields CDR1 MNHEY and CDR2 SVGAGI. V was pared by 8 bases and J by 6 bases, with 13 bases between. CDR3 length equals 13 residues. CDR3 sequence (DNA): TGTGCCAGCCGGGGGTCTTGGTCCGGGGAGCTGTTTTTT. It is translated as CASRGSWSGELFF.

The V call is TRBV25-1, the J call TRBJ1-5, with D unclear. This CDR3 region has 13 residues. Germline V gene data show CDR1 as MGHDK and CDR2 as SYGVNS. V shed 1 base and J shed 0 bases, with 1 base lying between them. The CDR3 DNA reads TGTGCCAGCAGTGAATCTAGCAATCAGCCCCAGCATTTT. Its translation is CASSESSNQPQHF. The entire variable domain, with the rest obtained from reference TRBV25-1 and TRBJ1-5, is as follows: EADIYQTPRYLVIGTGKKITLECSQTMGHDKMYWYQQDPGMELHLIHYSYGVNSTEKGDLSSESTVSRIRTEHFPLTLESARPSHTSQYLCASSESSNQPQHFGDGTRLSIL.